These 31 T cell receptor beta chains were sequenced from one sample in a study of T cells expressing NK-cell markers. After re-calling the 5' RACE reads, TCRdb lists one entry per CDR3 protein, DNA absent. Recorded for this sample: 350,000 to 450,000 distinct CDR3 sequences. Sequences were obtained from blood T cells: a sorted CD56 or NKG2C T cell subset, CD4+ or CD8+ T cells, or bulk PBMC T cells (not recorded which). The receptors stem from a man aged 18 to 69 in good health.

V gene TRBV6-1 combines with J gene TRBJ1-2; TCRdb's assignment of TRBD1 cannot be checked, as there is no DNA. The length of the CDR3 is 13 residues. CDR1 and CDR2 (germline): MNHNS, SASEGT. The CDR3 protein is CASRHPPGYGYTF.

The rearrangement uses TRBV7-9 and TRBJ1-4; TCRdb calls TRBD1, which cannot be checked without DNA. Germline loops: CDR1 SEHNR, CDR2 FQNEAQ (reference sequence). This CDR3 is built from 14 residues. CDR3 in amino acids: CASSYDRGLEKLFF.

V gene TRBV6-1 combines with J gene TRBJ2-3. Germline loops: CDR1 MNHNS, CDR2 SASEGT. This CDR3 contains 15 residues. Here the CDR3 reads CASSEIGYGTDTQYF.

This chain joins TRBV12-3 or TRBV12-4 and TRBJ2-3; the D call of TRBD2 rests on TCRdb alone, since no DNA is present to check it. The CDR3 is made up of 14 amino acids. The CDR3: CASRRLAGTDTQYF.

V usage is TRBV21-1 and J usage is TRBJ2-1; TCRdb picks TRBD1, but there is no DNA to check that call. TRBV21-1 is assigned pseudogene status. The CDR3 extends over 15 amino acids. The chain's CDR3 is CASVQQGCSYNEQFF.

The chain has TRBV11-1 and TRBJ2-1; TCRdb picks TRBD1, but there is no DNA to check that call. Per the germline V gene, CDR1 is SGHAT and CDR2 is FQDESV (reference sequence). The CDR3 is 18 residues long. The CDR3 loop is CASSPIRGAWDSYNEQFF.

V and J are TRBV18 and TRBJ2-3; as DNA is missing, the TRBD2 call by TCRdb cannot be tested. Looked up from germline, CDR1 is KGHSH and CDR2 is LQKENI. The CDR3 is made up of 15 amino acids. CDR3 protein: CASSPSAGGTDTQYF.

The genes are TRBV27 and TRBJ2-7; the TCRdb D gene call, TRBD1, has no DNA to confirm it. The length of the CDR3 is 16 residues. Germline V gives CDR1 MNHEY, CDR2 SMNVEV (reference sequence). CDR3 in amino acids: CASSLKGQGATYEQYF.

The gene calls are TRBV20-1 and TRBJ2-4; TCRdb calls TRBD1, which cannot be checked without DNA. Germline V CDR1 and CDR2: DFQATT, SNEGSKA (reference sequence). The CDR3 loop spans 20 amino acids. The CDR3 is CSASVPLAGGGRLAKNIQYF.

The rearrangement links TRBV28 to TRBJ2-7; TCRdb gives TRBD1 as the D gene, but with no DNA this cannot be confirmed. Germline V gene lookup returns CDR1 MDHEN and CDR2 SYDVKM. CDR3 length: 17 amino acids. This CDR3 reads CASSLGQGGVWSYEQYF.

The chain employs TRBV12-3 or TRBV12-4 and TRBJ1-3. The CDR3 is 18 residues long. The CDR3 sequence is CASSPRQGLDLSGNTIYF.

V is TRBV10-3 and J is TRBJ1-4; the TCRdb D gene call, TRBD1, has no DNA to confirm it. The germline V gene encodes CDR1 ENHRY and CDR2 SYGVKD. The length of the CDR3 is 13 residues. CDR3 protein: CATQGQANEKLFF.

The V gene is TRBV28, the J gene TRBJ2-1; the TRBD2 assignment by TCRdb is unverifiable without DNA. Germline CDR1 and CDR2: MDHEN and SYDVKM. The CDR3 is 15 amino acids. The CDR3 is CASNRLAGPYNEQFF.

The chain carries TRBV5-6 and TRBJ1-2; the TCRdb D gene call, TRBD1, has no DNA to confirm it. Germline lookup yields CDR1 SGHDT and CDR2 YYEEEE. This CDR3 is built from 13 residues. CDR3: CASSFTTGAGYTF.

The CDR3 loop reads CSARFGAPNQPQHF. J is TRBJ1-5 and V is TRBV20-1; TCRdb designates TRBD1, a call that cannot be tested without DNA. The length of the CDR3 is 14 residues. CDR1 and CDR2 (germline): DFQATT, SNEGSKA (reference sequence).

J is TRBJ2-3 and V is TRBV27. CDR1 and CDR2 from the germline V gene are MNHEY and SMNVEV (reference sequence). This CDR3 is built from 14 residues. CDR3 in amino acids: CASSLGLATDTQYF.

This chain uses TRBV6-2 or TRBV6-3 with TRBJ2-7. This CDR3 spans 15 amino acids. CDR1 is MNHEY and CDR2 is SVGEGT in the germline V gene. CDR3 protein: CASSPTLTGLYEQYF.

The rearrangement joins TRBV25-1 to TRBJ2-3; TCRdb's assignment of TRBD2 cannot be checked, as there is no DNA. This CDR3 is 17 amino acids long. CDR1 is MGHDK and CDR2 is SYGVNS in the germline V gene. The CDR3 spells CASSEPRARSFTDTQYF.

The CDR3 protein is CASSVRTAGEAFF. The chain carries TRBV9 and TRBJ1-1. Germline CDR1 and CDR2: SGDLS and YYNGEE. CDR3 length: 13 residues.

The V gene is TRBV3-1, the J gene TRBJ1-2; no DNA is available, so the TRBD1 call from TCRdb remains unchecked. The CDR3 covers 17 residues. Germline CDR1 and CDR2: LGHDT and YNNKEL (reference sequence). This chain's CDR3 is CASSRNRGQITNYGYTF.

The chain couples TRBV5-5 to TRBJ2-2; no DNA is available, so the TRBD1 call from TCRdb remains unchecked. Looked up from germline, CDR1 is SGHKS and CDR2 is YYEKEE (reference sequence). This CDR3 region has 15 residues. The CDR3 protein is CASSTGQVYTGELFF.

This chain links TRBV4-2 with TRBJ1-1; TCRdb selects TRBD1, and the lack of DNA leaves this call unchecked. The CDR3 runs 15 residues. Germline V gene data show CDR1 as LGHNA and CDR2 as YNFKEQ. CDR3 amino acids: CASSTRDRVNTEAFF.

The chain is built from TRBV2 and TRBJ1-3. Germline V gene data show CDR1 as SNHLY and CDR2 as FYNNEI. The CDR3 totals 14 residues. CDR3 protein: CASRTGFSGNTIYF.

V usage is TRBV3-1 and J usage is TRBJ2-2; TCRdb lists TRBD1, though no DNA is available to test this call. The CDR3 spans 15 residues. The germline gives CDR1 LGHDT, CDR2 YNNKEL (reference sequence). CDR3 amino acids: CASSRTPQGAGELFF. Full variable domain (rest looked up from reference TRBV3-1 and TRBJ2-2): DTAVSQTPKYLVTQMGNDKSIKCEQNLGHDTMYWYKQDSKKFLKIMFSYNNKELIINETVPNRFSPKSPDKAHLNLHINSLELGDSAVYFCASSRTPQGAGELFFGEGSRLTVL.

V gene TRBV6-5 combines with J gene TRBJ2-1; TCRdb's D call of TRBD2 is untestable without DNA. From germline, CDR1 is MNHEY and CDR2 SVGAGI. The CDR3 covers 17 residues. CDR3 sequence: CASSYGWTSGGYNEQFF.

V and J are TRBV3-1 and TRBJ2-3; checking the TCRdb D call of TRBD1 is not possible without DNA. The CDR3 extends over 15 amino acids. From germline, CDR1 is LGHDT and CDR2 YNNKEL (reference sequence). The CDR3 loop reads CASSQAGLGPDTQYF.

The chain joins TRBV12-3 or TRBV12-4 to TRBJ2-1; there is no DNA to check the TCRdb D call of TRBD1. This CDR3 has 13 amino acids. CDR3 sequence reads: CASRDRGAYEQFF.

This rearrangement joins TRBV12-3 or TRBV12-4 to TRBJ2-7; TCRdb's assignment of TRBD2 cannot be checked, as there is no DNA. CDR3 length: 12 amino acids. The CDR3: CASSSQRGEQYF.

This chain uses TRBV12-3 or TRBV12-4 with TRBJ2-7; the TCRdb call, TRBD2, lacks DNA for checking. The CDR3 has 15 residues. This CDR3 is CASSFAGTRKGEQYF.

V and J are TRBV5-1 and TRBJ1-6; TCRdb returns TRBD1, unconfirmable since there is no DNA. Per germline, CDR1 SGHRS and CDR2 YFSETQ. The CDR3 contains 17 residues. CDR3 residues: CASSPKFGDSYNSPLHF.

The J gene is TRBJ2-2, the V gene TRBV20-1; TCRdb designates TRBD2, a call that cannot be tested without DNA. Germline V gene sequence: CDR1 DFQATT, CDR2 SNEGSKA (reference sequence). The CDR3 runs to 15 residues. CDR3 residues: CSAELASGFTGELFF.